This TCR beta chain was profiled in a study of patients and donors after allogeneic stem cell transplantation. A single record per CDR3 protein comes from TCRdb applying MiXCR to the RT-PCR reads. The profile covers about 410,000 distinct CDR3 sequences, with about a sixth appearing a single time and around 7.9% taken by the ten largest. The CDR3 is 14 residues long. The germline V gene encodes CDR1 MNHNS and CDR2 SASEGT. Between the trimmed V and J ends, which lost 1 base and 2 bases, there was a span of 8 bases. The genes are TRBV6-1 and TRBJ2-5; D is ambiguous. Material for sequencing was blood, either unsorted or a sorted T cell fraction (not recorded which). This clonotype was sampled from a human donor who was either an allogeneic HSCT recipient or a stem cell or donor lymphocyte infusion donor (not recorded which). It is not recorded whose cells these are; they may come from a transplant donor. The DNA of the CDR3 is TGTGCCAGCAGTGAAGTATGGCTTCAAGAGACCCAGTACTTC. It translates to CASSEVWLQETQYF.